This T cell receptor beta chain was sequenced in a study of T cells in localized non-small cell lung cancer. Details on this clone: Other DNA sequences within the sample encode an identical CDR3.

Trimming left V 3 bases short and J 5 bases short, with 10 bases between. CDR3 length equals 13 residues. The germline gives CDR1 KGHSH, CDR2 LQKENI. The data were produced by immunoSEQ multiplex PCR, yet TCRdb's version contains in-frame clones alone and is incomplete. The sample has 2,500 to 3,500 clones; more than 25% are singletons. The rearrangement uses TRBV18 and TRBJ2-5, with unresolved D. The sequence derives from a woman aged 40-75 years with stage I lung adenocarcinoma. The specimen comprised normal lung tissue next to the tumor, sampled before any cancer treatment. CDR3: CASSPLREETQYF. The CDR3 bases are TGTGCCAGCTCACCCCTTAGAGAGGAGACCCAGTACTTC.